This TCR beta chain came from a study of tumor and adjacent non-tumor tissue in lung cancer. Notes on the study in general: Significantly higher TCR diversity was found in tumor than normal lung.

The library came from three nested PCR rounds adapted from ARM-PCR protocols. Each CDR3 protein gets one entry after TCRdb re-called the multiplex PCR reads with MiXCR. The repertoire holds 77,000 or so distinct CDR3 sequences, with 76% as singletons. No cell sorting was done before RNA was extracted from the tissue. The normal lung tissue was taken more than 3 cm from the tumor edge. This clonotype came up a few times. The antigen is undetermined. V gave up 5 bases and J gave up 3 bases; unmatched junction bases: 6. CDR3 size: 14 residues. Germline V gene lookup returns CDR1 DFQATT and CDR2 SNEGSKA (reference sequence).

J is TRBJ2-5 and V is TRBV20-1, with 10 bases fitting TRBD2. Specimen: distant non-tumor lung tissue. The sequence derives from an older man with non-small cell lung cancer. The CDR3 coding sequence is TGCAGTGCTGGGGGACTAGCGCCGAAAGAGACCCAGTACTTC. Its translation: CSAGGLAPKETQYF.